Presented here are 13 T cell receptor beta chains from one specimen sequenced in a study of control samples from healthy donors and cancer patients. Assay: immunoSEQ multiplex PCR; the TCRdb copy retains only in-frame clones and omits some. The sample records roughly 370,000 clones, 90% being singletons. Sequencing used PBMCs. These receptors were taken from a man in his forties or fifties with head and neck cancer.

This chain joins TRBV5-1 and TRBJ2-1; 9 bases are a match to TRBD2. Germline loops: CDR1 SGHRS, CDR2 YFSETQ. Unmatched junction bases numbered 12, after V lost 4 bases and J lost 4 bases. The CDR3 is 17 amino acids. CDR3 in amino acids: CASSPPVSSGGYNEQFF. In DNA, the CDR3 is TGCGCCAGCAGCCCCCCGGTGAGTAGCGGGGGTTACAATGAGCAGTTCTTC. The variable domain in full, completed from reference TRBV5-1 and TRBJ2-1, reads KAGVTQTPRYLIKTRGQQVTLSCSPISGHRSVSWYQQTPGQGLQFLFEYFSETQRNKGNFPGRFSGRQFSNSRSEMNVSTLELGDSALYLCASSPPVSSGGYNEQFFGPGTRLTVL.

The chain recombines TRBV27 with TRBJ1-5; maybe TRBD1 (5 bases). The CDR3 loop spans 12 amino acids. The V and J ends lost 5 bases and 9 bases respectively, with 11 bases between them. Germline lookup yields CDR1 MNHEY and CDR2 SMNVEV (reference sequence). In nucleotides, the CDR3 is TGTGCCAGCAGTCCCCCTGGGGGGCCCCAGCATTTT. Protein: CASSPPGGPQHF.

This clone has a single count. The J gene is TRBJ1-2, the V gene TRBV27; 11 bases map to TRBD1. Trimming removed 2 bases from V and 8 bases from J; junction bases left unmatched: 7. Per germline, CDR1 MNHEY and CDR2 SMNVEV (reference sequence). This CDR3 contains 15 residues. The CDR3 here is CASSLAGQGAWGYTF. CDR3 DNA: TGTGCCAGCAGTTTAGCTGGACAGGGGGCTTGGGGCTACACCTTC.

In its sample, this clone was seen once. The CDR3 sequence is CASTETLQETQYF. The CDR3 region has the DNA TGTGCCAGCACGGAGACTCTGCAAGAGACCCAGTACTTC. The rearrangement joins TRBV28 to TRBJ2-5; D uncertain. The CDR3 is 13 amino acids. Germline V lookup: CDR1 MDHEN, CDR2 SYDVKM. V was clipped by 7 bases and J by 2 bases, with 11 bases between them.

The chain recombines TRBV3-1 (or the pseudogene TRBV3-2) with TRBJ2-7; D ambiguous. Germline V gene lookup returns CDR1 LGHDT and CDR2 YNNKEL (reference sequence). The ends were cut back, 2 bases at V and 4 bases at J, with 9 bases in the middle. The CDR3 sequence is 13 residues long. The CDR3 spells CASSQLKGYEQYF. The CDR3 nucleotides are TGTGCCAGCAGCCAATTGAAAGGTTACGAGCAGTACTTC.

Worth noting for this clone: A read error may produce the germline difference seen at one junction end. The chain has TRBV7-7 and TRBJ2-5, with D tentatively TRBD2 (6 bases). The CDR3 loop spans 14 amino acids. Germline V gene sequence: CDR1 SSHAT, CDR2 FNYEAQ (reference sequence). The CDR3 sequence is CASSSGAGGETQYF. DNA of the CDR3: TGTGCTAGCAGCTCGGGAGCCGGTGGAGAGACCCAGTACTTC.

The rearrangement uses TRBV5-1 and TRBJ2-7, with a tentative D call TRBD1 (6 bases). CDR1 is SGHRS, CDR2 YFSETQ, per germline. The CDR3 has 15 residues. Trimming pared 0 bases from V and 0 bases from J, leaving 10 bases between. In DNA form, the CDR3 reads TGCGCCAGCAGCTTGGGGGGGCGTCGCTCCTACGAGCAGTACTTC. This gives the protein CASSLGGRRSYEQYF.

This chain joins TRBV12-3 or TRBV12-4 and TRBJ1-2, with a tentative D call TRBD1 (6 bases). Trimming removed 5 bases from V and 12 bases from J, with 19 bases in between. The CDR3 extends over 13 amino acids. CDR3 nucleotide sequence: TGTGCCAGCAGTCTCCATCAGACAGGCTCGCACACCTTC. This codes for CASSLHQTGSHTF.

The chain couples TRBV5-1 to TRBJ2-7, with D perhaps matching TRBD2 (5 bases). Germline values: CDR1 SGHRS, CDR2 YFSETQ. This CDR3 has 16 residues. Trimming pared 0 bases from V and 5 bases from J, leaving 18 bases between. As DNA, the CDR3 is TGCGCCAGCAGCTTGGAGGGAGCAGCCGGGATCGACGAGCAGTACTTC. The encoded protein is CASSLEGAAGIDEQYF. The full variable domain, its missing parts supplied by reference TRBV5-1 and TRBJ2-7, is KAGVTQTPRYLIKTRGQQVTLSCSPISGHRSVSWYQQTPGQGLQFLFEYFSETQRNKGNFPGRFSGRQFSNSRSEMNVSTLELGDSALYLCASSLEGAAGIDEQYFGPGTRLTVT.

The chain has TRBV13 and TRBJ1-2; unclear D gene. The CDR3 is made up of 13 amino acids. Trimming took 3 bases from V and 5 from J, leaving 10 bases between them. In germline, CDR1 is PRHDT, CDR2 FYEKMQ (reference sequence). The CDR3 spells CASSLGASYGYTF. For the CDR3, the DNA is TGTGCCAGCAGCTTGGGAGCGAGTTATGGCTACACCTTC. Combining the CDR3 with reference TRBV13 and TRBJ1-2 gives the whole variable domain AAGVIQSPRHLIKEKRETATLKCYPIPRHDTVYWYQQGPGQDPQFLISFYEKMQSDKGSIPDRFSAQQFSDYHSELNMSSLELGDSALYFCASSLGASYGYTFGSGTRLTVV.

For the CDR3, the DNA is TGCGCCAGCAGCTTGGAAGGACCACGGTCCAATGAGCAGTTCTTC. It translates to CASSLEGPRSNEQFF. The chain links TRBV5-1 to TRBJ2-1; no clear D. Trimming removed 0 bases at V and 6 bases at J, with 13 bases between. Germline V gene data show CDR1 as SGHRS and CDR2 as YFSETQ. CDR3 length: 15 residues.

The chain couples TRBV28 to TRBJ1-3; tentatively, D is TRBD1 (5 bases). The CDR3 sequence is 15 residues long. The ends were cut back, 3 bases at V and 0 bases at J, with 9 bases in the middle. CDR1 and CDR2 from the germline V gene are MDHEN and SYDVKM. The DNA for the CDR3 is TGTGCCAGCAGTTTCGGACACCTCTCTGGAAACACCATATATTTT. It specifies CASSFGHLSGNTIYF.

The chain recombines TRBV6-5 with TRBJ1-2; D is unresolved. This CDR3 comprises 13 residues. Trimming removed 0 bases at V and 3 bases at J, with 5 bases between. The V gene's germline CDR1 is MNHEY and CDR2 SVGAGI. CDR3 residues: CASSYSADYGYTF. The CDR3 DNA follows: TGTGCCAGCAGTTACTCGGCTGACTATGGCTACACCTTC.